Presented here are 12 T cell receptor beta chains from one specimen sequenced in a study of blood T cell repertoires in COVID-19. Measured with immunoSEQ multiplex PCR; TCRdb has only the in-frame clones, and not every one. This repertoire shows 110,000 or so clones, approximately 87% found once; its top ten account for approximately 2%. Source material: peripheral blood. These receptor sequences come from a woman in her forties or fifties with acute or convalescent COVID-19.

This clone was seen only once. The J gene is TRBJ2-1, the V gene TRBV4-1; D is unresolved. The V gene's germline CDR1 is MGHRA and CDR2 YSYEKL. This CDR3 has 15 amino acids. Deletions cut 1 base from V and 4 bases from J, with 11 bases between. This chain's CDR3 is CASSQAFGRYNEQFF. CDR3 nucleotide sequence: TGCGCCAGCAGCCAAGCGTTTGGGCGATACAATGAGCAGTTCTTC.

The chain links TRBV11-1 to TRBJ2-1; 7 nucleotides align to TRBD1. V trimming: 5 bases; J trimming: 0 bases; junction bases outside the gene matches: 4. Germline CDR1 SGHAT, CDR2 FQDESV (reference sequence). The CDR3 length is 15 residues. CDR3 nucleotide sequence: TGTGCCAGCAGCCCAGGGGGTAACTCCTACAATGAGCAGTTCTTC. It codes for CASSPGGNSYNEQFF.

The chain joins TRBV15 to TRBJ2-5; TRBD1 might be the D (5 bases). Germline lookup yields CDR1 LNHNV and CDR2 YYDKDF (reference sequence). V was pared by 1 base and J by 3 bases, with 9 bases between. The CDR3 runs 14 residues. CDR3 in DNA: TGTGCCACCAGCAGAGTAGGGGCAGAAGAGACCCAGTACTTC. Its translation is CATSRVGAEETQYF. Complete variable domain (other parts from reference TRBV15 and TRBJ2-5): DAMVIQNPRYQVTQFGKPVTLSCSQTLNHNVMYWYQQKSSQAPKLLFHYYDKDFNNEADTPDNFQSRRPNTSFCFLDIRSPGLGDTAMYLCATSRVGAEETQYFGPGTRLLVL.

This sequence joins TRBV12-3 or TRBV12-4 and TRBJ1-1; D is ambiguous. Trimming removed 2 bases from V and 5 bases from J, with 9 bases in between. This CDR3 is built from 13 residues. CDR3 nucleotides: TGTGCCAGCAGTTTAACCGCGGAAACTGAAGCTTTCTTT. The encoded protein is CASSLTAETEAFF.

A single count supports this clone. Here the CDR3 DNA reads TGTGCCTGGAGTGCCCCAGGGGATGGAAACGAGCAGTACTTC. This codes for CAWSAPGDGNEQYF. The chain is built from TRBV30 and TRBJ2-7; a weak D match, TRBD1 (6 bases). Germline CDR1 GTSNPN, CDR2 SVGIG (reference sequence). The ends were cut back, 1 base at V and 5 bases at J, with 15 bases in the middle. This CDR3 has 14 residues.

CDR3 sequence: CASSPPGVGGYGYTF. The CDR3 DNA reads as TGTGCCAGCAGCCCGCCAGGTGTGGGAGGTTATGGCTACACCTTC. This rearrangement joins TRBV5-4 to TRBJ1-2; D is undetermined. From germline, CDR1 is SGHNT and CDR2 YYREEE (reference sequence). The CDR3 consists of 15 residues. V shed 4 bases and J shed 5 bases, with 18 bases lying between them.

The chain combines TRBV2 with TRBJ2-7, with TRBD1 identical over 9 bases. The CDR3 spans 14 residues. Per the germline V gene, CDR1 is SNHLY and CDR2 is FYNNEI. The ends lost 6 bases at V and 4 bases at J; junction bases unmatched: 7. The DNA of the CDR3 is TGTGCCAGCAGGAGCTCCGGGACAGGGTACGAGCAGTACTTC. Translation: CASRSSGTGYEQYF.

The chain links TRBV29-1 to TRBJ2-1; D is possibly TRBD2 (5 bases). The CDR3 runs to 13 residues. Germline V gives CDR1 SQVTM, CDR2 ANQGSEA. V lost 7 bases and J 8 bases, leaving 18 bases between the germline ends. The CDR3 nucleotides read TGCAGCGACATAGCGTCGGGCTTAGATGAGCAGTTCTTC. Its protein product is CSDIASGLDEQFF.

In this sample, this clone turned up once. The J gene is TRBJ2-1, the V gene TRBV9, with 13 bases matching TRBD2. The CDR3 totals 16 residues. The ends lost 3 bases at V and 10 bases at J; junction bases unmatched: 10. Germline CDR1 SGDLS, CDR2 YYNGEE. The CDR3 nucleotides are TGTGCCAGCAGCGCCCGACTAGCGGGGGGCCTAGGGGAGCAGTTCTTC. As protein: CASSARLAGGLGEQFF.

This clone is a singleton in its sample. The V call is TRBV3-1 (or the pseudogene TRBV3-2), the J call TRBJ1-2; 8 bases line up with TRBD1. With 1 base clipped from V and 3 bases from J, the junction kept 7 bases outside the gene matches. The germline V gene has CDR1 LGHDT and CDR2 YNNKEL (reference sequence). The CDR3 contains 16 residues. The CDR3 is CASSQVDGQGDYGYTF. The CDR3 bases are TGTGCCAGCAGCCAAGTAGATGGACAGGGAGACTATGGCTACACCTTC.

This sequence joins TRBV28 and TRBJ1-2; unclear D gene. From germline, CDR1 is MDHEN and CDR2 SYDVKM. V was shortened by 8 bases and J by 7 bases, with 17 bases between the two germline ends. The CDR3 has 13 amino acids. CDR3: CASVTSEGAGYTF. CDR3 nucleotides: TGTGCCAGCGTCACTTCCGAGGGAGCTGGCTACACCTTC.

The rearrangement links TRBV7-8 to TRBJ2-7; possible D gene TRBD2, 6 bases. V lost 5 bases to trimming and J lost 5 bases, with 16 bases between them. From germline, CDR1 is SGHVS and CDR2 FQNEAQ. CDR3 length: 14 amino acids. The CDR3 reads CASSLSGLWDEQYF. DNA for the CDR3: TGTGCCAGCAGCCTCTCGGGACTGTGGGACGAGCAGTACTTC.